The 16 T cell receptor beta chains below all came from one sample that was sequenced in a study of cytomegalovirus exposure and HLA in healthy donors. PCR primers comprised 60 Vbeta and 13 Jbeta primers. The method was immunoSEQ multiplex PCR; TCRdb's version includes in-frame clones alone and lacks a portion of them. The top ten hold 13% to 15% of the sample, which has approximately 100,000 clones, roughly four fifths seen once. The sample consisted of PBMCs. The origin of the receptors is a male donor in good health and CMV-seropositive.

This rearrangement joins TRBV19 to TRBJ1-1; D remains unclear. V dropped 8 bases and J dropped 3 bases, with 10 bases sitting between them. Germline CDR1 LNHDA, CDR2 SQIVND (reference sequence). The CDR3 is 12 amino acids. The CDR3: CASFRGYTEAFF. The DNA of the CDR3 is TGTGCCAGTTTCCGAGGTTACACTGAAGCTTTCTTT.

V gene TRBV7-2 combines with J gene TRBJ2-3, with D possibly being TRBD2 (6 bases). The germline gives CDR1 SGHTA, CDR2 FQGNSA. The CDR3 loop spans 13 amino acids. V shed 4 bases and J shed 9 bases, with 14 bases lying between them. The CDR3 region has the DNA TGTGCCAGCAGCTCACAGACGGGGGAAACGCAGTATTTT. Protein product: CASSSQTGETQYF.

The chain combines TRBV20-1 with TRBJ1-5, with a tentative D call TRBD1 (6 bases). V lost 6 bases and J lost 8, with 8 bases in between. This CDR3 has 10 amino acids. Per germline, CDR1 DFQATT and CDR2 SNEGSKA (reference sequence). CDR3 region: CSAEGEPQHF. DNA of the CDR3: TGCAGTGCCGAGGGGGAGCCCCAGCATTTT.

The V call is TRBV7-9, the J call TRBJ1-4, with D possibly being TRBD1 (5 bases). This CDR3 is built from 13 residues. Germline CDR1 reads SEHNR; CDR2 reads FQNEAQ (reference sequence). Trimming left V 5 bases short and J 8 bases short, with 12 bases between. The chain's CDR3 is CASSEPGMEKLFF. The CDR3 DNA follows: TGTGCCAGCAGCGAACCAGGGATGGAAAAACTGTTTTTT.

This clone occurred once. The chain employs TRBV5-1 and TRBJ1-2; no clear D. The CDR3 covers 12 residues. V lost 0 bases, J lost 10 bases, and 10 bases lay in between. Germline CDR1 SGHRS, CDR2 YFSETQ. The DNA of the CDR3 is TGCGCCAGCAGCTTGGGCCAGGTAAACTACACCTTC. This sequence encodes CASSLGQVNYTF.

V and J are TRBV2 and TRBJ1-2, with D perhaps matching TRBD1 (5 bases). The CDR3 length is 15 residues. Trimming cost V 0 bases and J 8 bases, with 16 bases left between them. CDR1 is SNHLY and CDR2 is FYNNEI in the germline V gene. CDR3 sequence (DNA): TGTGCCAGCAGTGAAGCGCTTCGAAGGGGTTACGGCTACACCTTC. Protein product: CASSEALRRGYGYTF.

This clone was detected only a few times. The genes are TRBV6-4 and TRBJ2-1; TRBD2 agrees at 10 bases. This CDR3 contains 15 residues. Germline CDR1 is MRHNA and CDR2 is SNTAGT. J was trimmed by 4 bases and V by 0 bases; bases with no gene match: 0. CDR3: CASSDSAGGYNEQFF. As DNA, the CDR3 is TGTGCCAGCAGTGACTCAGCGGGGGGGTACAATGAGCAGTTCTTC.

The genes are TRBV29-1 and TRBJ2-1; the match to TRBD2 covers 9 bases. V shed 5 bases and J 1 base; nucleotides not matched to a gene: 6. CDR3 size: 15 residues. CDR1 is SQVTM and CDR2 is ANQGSEA in the germline V gene. The CDR3 is CSVYNSGGSYNEQFF. In DNA form, the CDR3 reads TGCAGCGTTTACAATAGCGGGGGATCCTACAATGAGCAGTTCTTC.

The chain recombines TRBV27 with TRBJ1-4; no clear D. Trimming pared 5 bases from V and 0 bases from J, leaving 10 bases between. The length of the CDR3 is 15 residues. From germline, CDR1 is MNHEY and CDR2 SMNVEV (reference sequence). CDR3 DNA: TGTGCCAGCAGTACCTTGACATCAACTAATGAAAAACTGTTTTTT. Protein sequence: CASSTLTSTNEKLFF. The variable domain in full, with the rest retrieved from reference TRBV27 and TRBJ1-4, is EAQVTQNPRYLITVTGKKLTVTCSQNMNHEYMSWYRQDPGLGLRQIYYSMNVEVTDKGDVPEGYKVSRKEKRNFPLILESPSPNQTSLYFCASSTLTSTNEKLFFGSGTQLSVL.

The V call is TRBV5-1, the J call TRBJ1-2; maybe TRBD1 (5 bases). Germline lookup yields CDR1 SGHRS and CDR2 YFSETQ. Trimming took 0 bases from V and 4 from J, leaving 19 bases between them. This CDR3 is built from 17 residues. CDR3 in DNA: TGCGCCAGCAGCTTGGAGCCCCTCCGCGGGGCCGGCTATGGCTACACCTTC. As protein: CASSLEPLRGAGYGYTF.

As regards this clone: Compared with germline, one end of the junction differs, possibly owing to a read error. The CDR3 DNA follows: TGTGCTAGCAGCTTAGGTACCAGCTCCTACAATGAGCAGTTCTTC. Its protein product is CASSLGTSSYNEQFF. The rearrangement links TRBV7-7 to TRBJ2-1; D unresolved. The CDR3 spans 15 residues. CDR1 is SSHAT, CDR2 FNYEAQ, per germline (reference sequence).

This chain connects TRBV15 to TRBJ2-3; possibly TRBD2 for D (6 bases). The CDR3 length is 16 residues. Germline V gene lookup returns CDR1 LNHNV and CDR2 YYDKDF (reference sequence). The V end was cut by 5 bases, the J end by 1 base, with 16 bases between. The CDR3 protein is CATSSRRGAGTDTQYF. CDR3 nucleotide sequence: TGTGCCACCAGCTCCCGACGCGGGGCGGGCACAGATACGCAGTATTTT.

The genes are TRBV28 and TRBJ2-2; TRBD1 might be the D (6 bases). CDR1 and CDR2 from the germline V gene are MDHEN and SYDVKM. Trimming shortened V by 2 bases and J by 7 bases, and 17 bases separated the two germline ends. This CDR3 comprises 16 residues. The CDR3 protein is CASSLPGHGIGGELFF. DNA for the CDR3: TGTGCCAGCAGTTTACCGGGACACGGGATCGGCGGGGAGCTGTTTTTT.

A word on this clone: Other nucleotide sequences in the sample specify the same CDR3. The chain is built from TRBV6-5 and TRBJ2-7, with D tentatively TRBD1 (5 bases). Germline lookup yields CDR1 MNHEY and CDR2 SVGAGI. The V and J ends lost 6 bases and 2 bases respectively, with 11 bases between them. There are 13 residues in the CDR3. The DNA for the CDR3 is TGTGCCAGCAGCCGTGACAGCACCTACGAGCAGTACTTC. As protein: CASSRDSTYEQYF.

V and J are TRBV5-1 and TRBJ1-1; 7 nucleotides align to TRBD1. The CDR3 totals 14 residues. The V gene's germline CDR1 is SGHRS and CDR2 YFSETQ. The V and J ends lost 2 bases and 3 bases, in that order; junction bases with no gene match: 4. CDR3 sequence reads: CASSFGQGDTEAFF. Here the CDR3 DNA reads TGCGCCAGCAGCTTTGGCCAGGGGGACACTGAAGCTTTCTTT.

The chain joins TRBV7-2 to TRBJ2-7; possible D gene TRBD2, 5 bases. From germline, CDR1 is SGHTA and CDR2 FQGNSA. V dropped 2 bases and J dropped 0 bases, with 14 bases sitting between them. This CDR3 spans 16 amino acids. The CDR3 bases are TGTGCCAGCAGCTTATCACTAGTGCTACTCTCCTACGAGCAGTACTTC. It is translated as CASSLSLVLLSYEQYF.